Given below is one T cell receptor (beta chain) in context. These data are taken from a study of T cell responses to AZD1222 COVID-19 vaccine. J was trimmed by 4 bases and V by 0 bases; bases with no gene match: 3. The CDR3 spans 16 residues. From germline, CDR1 is MNHEY and CDR2 SVGAGI. Assay: immunoSEQ multiplex PCR; the TCRdb copy retains only in-frame clones and omits some. The sample records approximately 120,000 clones, roughly 84% being singletons. The V call is TRBV6-5, the J call TRBJ2-3, with TRBD2 matching over 11 bases. Sequencing used peripheral blood, obtained on day 0 of AZD1222 vaccination. This TCR came from an adult in good health. CDR3 sequence reads: CASSYSLAGGPDTQYF. For the CDR3, the DNA is TGTGCCAGCAGTTACTCCCTAGCGGGAGGCCCAGATACGCAGTATTTT.